This TCR beta chain was documented in a study of T-cell reconstitution after alpha-beta-depleted transplantation in children. This CDR3 contains 15 residues. Losses at the gene ends were 4 bases for V and 4 bases for J; bases not matched to a gene: 7. CDR1 and CDR2 from the germline V gene are SGHKS and YYEKEE (reference sequence). Preparation of the TCRbeta library involved a method that used unique molecular identifiers. TCRdb passed the PCR reads through MiXCR, listing each CDR3 protein once. Of approximately 170,000 distinct CDR3 sequences listed, around 10% are singletons. This clonotype has ten or more counts. The antigen remains unidentified. Study-wide results and limits: By one year post-transplant, T-cell counts and diversity largely arose from T cells that were newly produced. Reportedly, roughly two months post-transplant, alpha-beta T cells arose from several hundred expanded graft clones.

This sequence joins TRBV5-5 and TRBJ1-4, with TRBD1 identical over 7 bases. The receptor's source is a boy aged 2 to 9 with acute myeloid leukemia, due to receive a stem cell transplant. Sample: PBMCs, taken before TCRalphabeta/CD19-depleted stem cell transplant. CDR3 amino acids: CASSRRDSYNEKLFF. CDR3 bases: TGTGCCAGCAGCCGGAGGGACAGCTATAATGAAAAACTGTTTTTT.